This TCR beta chain was identified during a study of cytomegalovirus exposure and HLA in healthy donors listed by TCRdb under 2017. About the study as a whole: The 666 repertoires of the first cohort and the roughly 120 validation repertoires were produced on the same platform, according to a later analysis. The study aimed to test whether signatures of past pathogen exposure could be identified by cataloging public T cell receptors. Along with the roughly 670-subject first cohort, a separate validation cohort of over a hundred different subjects was used. High-throughput TCR immunosequencing, statistical association of individual TCRs with disease status, and machine learning were combined to predict cytomegalovirus infection status. The paper as a whole reports these results and caveats: Across donors, most TCR sequences were observed very rarely, whereas some public TCRs were present in many individuals. In vitro tests confirmed that three of the cytomegalovirus-associated TCR beta chains recognize cytomegalovirus antigens. Of the cluster scores, approximately 94% were above 0 in a later analysis, which found that TCRs clustered in the first cohort also tended to co-occur in the 95 to 150 validation repertoires. Cytomegalovirus status was reported to be diagnosed by the classifier with high specificity and sensitivity in both the original and validation cohorts. The study listed 150 to 200 TCR beta chains as associated with cytomegalovirus. It was suggested by the authors that the approach could potentially be generalized to other disease states and immunological phenotypes. All 120 or so repertoires were used to score co-occurrence in the validation cohort in a later analysis, because that analysis had no HLA typing for the cohort.

Receptors were amplified or captured by the immunoSEQ multiplex PCR assay. Per the authors' processing: A statistical classification framework was built to diagnose cytomegalovirus status from the catalog of TCR beta chain sequences. Entries here come from immuneACCESS through TCRdb and include only in-frame sequences with V and J called. Some clones fail to appear in such tables; in the studies checked, an unresolved V gene covers under half of the shortfall, and the cause of the remainder is unknown. V, J and clone size are taken as reported in that table, and D and trimming were inferred from the DNA itself. The sample data list some 130,000 clones, and less than 95% of these were observed just once. The ten largest clones capture 1.5% to 2% of the sample. The donors were included in the validation cohort of approximately 120 subjects, a group kept apart from the roughly 670-subject first cohort.

Concerning this clone itself: Its cognate antigen has yet to be identified. Base quality data are lacking; no much larger clone is found one base away.

Trimming removed 10 bases from V and 6 bases from J; the gene matches leave 14 bases unexplained. The germline V gene encodes CDR1 SEHNR and CDR2 FQNEAQ (reference sequence). Taken from cysteine to phenylalanine, the CDR3 has 15 residues. The sequence is cut down to CDR3 DNA, 45 bases in frame from base 1. The V gene is TRBV7-9 and the J gene is TRBJ2-3, and 9 bases in between align with TRBD2. The TCR was taken from a man younger than 35 in good health and CMV-seropositive. Sample: PBMCs. The CDR3 protein is CATRGGGRARDTQYF. The DNA reads as follows: TGTGCCACCAGAGGAGGCGGGAGGGCCAGGGATACGCAGTATTTT. Reference TRBV7-9 and TRBJ2-3 genes cover what lies past the CDR3, so the full variable domain is DTGVSQNPRHKITKRGQNVTFRCDPISEHNRLYWYRQTLGQGPEFLTYFQNEAQLEKSRLLSDRFSAERPKGSFSTLEIQRTEQGDSAMYLCATRGGGRARDTQYFGPGTRLTVL.